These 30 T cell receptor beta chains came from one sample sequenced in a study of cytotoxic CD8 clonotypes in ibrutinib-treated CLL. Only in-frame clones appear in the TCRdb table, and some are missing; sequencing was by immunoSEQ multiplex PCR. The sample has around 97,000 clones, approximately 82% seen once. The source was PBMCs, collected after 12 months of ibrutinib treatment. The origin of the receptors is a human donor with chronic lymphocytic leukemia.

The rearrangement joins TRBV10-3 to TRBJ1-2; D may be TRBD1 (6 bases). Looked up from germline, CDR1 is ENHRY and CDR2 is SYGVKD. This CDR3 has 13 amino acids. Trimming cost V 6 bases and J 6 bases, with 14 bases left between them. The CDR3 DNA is TGTGCCATCAGAGCCGGGGACAACGATGGCTACACCTTC. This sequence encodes CAIRAGDNDGYTF.

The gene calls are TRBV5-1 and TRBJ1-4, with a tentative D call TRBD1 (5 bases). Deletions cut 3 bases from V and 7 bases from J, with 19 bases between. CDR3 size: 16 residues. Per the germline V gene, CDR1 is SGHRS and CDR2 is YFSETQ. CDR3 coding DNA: TGCGCCAGCAGCTGGGAGGAACCAGGGTACGGTGAAAAACTGTTTTTT. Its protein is CASSWEEPGYGEKLFF.

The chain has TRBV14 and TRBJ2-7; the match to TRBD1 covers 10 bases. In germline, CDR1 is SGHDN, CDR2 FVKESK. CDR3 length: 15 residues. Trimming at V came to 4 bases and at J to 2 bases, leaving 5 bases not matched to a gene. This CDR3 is CASSPRGTGAYEQYF. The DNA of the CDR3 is TGTGCCAGCAGCCCAAGAGGGACAGGGGCCTACGAGCAGTACTTC.

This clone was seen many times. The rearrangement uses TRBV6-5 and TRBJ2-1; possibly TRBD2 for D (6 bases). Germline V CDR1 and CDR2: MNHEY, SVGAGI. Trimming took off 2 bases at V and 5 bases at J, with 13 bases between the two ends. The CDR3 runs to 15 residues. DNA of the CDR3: TGTGCCAGCAGTTACGGTCCGGGGGAGAACAATGAGCAGTTCTTC. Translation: CASSYGPGENNEQFF.

CDR3 sequence reads: CASGPRADTQYF. CDR3 sequence (DNA): TGTGCCAGCGGTCCCAGAGCAGATACGCAGTATTTT. The chain carries TRBV6-1 and TRBJ2-3, with D hard to call. Trimming took off 8 bases at V and 4 bases at J, with 10 bases between the two ends. The CDR3 runs 12 residues. Germline V CDR1 and CDR2: MNHNS, SASEGT.

The CDR3 DNA follows: TGCGCCAGCAGCTCGGGGACATCCCACTATGGCTACACCTTC. Encoded protein: CASSSGTSHYGYTF. V and J are TRBV5-1 and TRBJ1-2; possible D gene TRBD1, 6 bases. Germline lookup yields CDR1 SGHRS and CDR2 YFSETQ. With 3 bases removed from V and 3 bases from J, the gap between germline ends came to 12 bases. This CDR3 has 14 residues.

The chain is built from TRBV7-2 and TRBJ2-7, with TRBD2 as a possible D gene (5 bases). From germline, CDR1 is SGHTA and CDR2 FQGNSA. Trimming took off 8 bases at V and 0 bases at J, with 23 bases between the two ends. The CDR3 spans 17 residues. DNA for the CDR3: TGTGCCAGCCGAGGCGGGTCCGGAACACTGAGCTCCTACGAGCAGTACTTC. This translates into CASRGGSGTLSSYEQYF.

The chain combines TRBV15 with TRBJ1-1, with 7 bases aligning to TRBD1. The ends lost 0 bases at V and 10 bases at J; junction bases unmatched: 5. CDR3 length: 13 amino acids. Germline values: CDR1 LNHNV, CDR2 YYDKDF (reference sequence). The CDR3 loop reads CATSRDQTGLAFF. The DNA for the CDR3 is TGTGCCACCAGCAGAGATCAGACAGGGTTAGCTTTCTTT.

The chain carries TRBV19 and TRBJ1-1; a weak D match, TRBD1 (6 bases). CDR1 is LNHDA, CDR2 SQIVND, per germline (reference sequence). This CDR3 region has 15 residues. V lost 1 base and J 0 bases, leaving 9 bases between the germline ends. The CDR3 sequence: CASSIAGQLNTEAFF. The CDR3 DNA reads TGTGCCAGTAGTATAGCCGGACAGCTGAACACTGAAGCTTTCTTT.

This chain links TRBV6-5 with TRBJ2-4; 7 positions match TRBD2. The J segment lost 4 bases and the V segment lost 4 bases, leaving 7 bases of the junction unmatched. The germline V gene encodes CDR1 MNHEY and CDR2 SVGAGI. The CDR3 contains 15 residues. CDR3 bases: TGTGCCAGCAGTTCCTTTGGGGGGGGTAAAAACATTCAGTACTTC. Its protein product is CASSSFGGGKNIQYF.

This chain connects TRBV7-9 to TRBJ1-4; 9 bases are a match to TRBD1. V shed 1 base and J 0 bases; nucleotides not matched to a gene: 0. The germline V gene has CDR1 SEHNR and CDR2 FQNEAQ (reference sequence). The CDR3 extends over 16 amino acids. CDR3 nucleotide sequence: TGTGCCAGCAGCTTAGGACAGGGGGCAACTAATGAAAAACTGTTTTTT. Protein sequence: CASSLGQGATNEKLFF.

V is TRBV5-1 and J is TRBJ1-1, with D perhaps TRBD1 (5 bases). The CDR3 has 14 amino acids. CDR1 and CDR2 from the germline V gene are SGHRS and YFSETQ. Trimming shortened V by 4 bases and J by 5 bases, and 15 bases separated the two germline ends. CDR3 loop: CASSPTGTSTEAFF. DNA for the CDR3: TGCGCCAGCAGCCCCACTGGGACGTCGACTGAAGCTTTCTTT. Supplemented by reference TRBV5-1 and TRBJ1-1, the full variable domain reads KAGVTQTPRYLIKTRGQQVTLSCSPISGHRSVSWYQQTPGQGLQFLFEYFSETQRNKGNFPGRFSGRQFSNSRSEMNVSTLELGDSALYLCASSPTGTSTEAFFGQGTRLTVV.

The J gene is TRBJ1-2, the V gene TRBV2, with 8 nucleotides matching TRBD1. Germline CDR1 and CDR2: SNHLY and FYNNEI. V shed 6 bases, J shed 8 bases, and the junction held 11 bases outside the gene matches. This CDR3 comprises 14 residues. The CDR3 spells CASSEMQGAQGYTF. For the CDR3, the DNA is TGTGCCAGCAGCGAAATGCAGGGGGCGCAGGGCTACACCTTC.

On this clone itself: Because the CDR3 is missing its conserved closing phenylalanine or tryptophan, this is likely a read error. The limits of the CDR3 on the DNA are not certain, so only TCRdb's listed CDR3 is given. The CDR3 is CASSLVGSVQVSL. The chain recombines TRBV7-2 with TRBJ1-2; the D call in the table, TRBD1, was not verified against the DNA. CDR1 and CDR2 (germline): SGHTA, FQGNSA. The CDR3 extends over 13 residues, inclusive of both ends.

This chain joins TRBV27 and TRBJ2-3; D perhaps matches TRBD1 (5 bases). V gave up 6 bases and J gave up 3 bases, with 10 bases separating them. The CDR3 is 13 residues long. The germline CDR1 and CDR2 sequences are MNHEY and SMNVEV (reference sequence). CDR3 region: CASSRQLTDTQYF. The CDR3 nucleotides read TGTGCCAGCAGCCGACAGTTGACAGATACGCAGTATTTT.

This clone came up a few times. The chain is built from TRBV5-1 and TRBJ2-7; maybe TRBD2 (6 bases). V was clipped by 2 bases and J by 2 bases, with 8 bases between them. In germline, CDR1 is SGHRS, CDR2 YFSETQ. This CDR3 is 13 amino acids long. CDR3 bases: TGCGCCAGCAGCTTCGCGGGGACCTACGAGCAGTACTTC. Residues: CASSFAGTYEQYF. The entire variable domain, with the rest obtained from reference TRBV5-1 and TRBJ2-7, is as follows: KAGVTQTPRYLIKTRGQQVTLSCSPISGHRSVSWYQQTPGQGLQFLFEYFSETQRNKGNFPGRFSGRQFSNSRSEMNVSTLELGDSALYLCASSFAGTYEQYFGPGTRLTVT.

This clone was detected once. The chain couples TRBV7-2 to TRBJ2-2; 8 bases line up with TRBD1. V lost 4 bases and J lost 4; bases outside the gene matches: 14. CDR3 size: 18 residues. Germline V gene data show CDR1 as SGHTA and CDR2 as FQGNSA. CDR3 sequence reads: CASSSRWTGTVSTGELFF. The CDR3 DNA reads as TGTGCCAGCAGCTCGAGATGGACAGGGACCGTGAGCACCGGGGAGCTGTTTTTT.

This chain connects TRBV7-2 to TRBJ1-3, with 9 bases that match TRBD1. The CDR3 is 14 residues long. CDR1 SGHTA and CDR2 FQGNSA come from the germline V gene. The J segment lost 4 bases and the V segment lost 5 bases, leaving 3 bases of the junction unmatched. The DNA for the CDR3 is TGTGCCAGCAGCCCAGGGACAGGGGGAAACACCATATATTTT. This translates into CASSPGTGGNTIYF.

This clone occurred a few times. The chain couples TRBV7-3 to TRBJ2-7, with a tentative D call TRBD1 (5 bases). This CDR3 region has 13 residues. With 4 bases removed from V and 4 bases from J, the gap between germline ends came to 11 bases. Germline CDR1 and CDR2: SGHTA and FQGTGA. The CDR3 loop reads CASSSGISYEQYF. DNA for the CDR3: TGTGCCAGCAGCTCAGGGATTTCTTACGAGCAGTACTTC.

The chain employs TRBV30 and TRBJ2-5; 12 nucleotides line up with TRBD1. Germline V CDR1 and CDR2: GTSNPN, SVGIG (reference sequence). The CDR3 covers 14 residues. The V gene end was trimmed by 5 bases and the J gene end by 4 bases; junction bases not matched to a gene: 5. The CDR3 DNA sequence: TGTGCCTGGGACGGGACAGGGGGCGGAGAGACCCAGTACTTC. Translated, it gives CAWDGTGGGETQYF.

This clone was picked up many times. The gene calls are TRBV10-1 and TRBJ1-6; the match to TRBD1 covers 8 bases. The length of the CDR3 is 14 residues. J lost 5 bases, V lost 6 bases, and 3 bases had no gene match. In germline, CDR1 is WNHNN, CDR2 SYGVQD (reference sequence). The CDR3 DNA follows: TGCGCCAGCAGGCAGGGACAGGATAATTCACCCCTCCACTTT. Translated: CASRQGQDNSPLHF.

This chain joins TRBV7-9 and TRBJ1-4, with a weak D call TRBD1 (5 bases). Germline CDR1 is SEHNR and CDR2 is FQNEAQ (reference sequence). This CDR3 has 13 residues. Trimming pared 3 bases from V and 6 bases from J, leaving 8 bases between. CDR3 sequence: CASSFLTDEKLFF. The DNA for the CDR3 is TGTGCCAGCAGCTTTTTGACAGATGAAAAACTGTTTTTT.

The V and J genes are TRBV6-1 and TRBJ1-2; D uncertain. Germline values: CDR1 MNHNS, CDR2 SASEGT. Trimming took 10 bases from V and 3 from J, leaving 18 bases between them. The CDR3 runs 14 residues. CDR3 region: CATTSASGDYGYTF. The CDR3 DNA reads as TGTGCCACCACTTCAGCCTCCGGGGACTATGGCTACACCTTC.

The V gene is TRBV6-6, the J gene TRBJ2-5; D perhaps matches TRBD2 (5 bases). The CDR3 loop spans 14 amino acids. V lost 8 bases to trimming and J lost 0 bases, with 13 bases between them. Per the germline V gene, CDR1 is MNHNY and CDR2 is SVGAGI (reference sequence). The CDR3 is CASRPRDYQETQYF. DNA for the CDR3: TGTGCCAGCCGACCCCGGGATTACCAAGAGACCCAGTACTTC.

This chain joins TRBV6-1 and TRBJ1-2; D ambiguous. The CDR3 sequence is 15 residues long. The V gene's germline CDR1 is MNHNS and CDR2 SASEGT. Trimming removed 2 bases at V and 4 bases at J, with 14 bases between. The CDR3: CASSELLRRLYGYTF. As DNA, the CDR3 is TGTGCCAGCAGTGAACTTCTGAGAAGACTCTATGGCTACACCTTC.

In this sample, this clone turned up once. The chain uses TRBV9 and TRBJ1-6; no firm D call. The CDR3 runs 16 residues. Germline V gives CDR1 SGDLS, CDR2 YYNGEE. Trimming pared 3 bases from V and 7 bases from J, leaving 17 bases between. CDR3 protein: CASSGASDSTNSPLHF. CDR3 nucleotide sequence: TGTGCCAGCAGCGGAGCCTCCGACTCAACCAATTCACCCCTCCACTTT.

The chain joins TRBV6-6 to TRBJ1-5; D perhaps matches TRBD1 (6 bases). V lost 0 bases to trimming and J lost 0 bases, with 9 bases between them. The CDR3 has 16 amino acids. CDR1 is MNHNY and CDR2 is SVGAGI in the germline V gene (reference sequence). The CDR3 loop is CASSYSGGGSNQPQHF. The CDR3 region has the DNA TGTGCCAGCAGTTACTCAGGGGGAGGTAGCAATCAGCCCCAGCATTTT.

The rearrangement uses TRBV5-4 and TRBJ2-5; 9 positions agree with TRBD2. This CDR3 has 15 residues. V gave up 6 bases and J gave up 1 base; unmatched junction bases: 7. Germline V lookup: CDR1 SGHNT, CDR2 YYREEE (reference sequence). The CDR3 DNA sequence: TGTGCCAGCAACATTTTAGCGGGGGCCCAAGAGACCCAGTACTTC. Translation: CASNILAGAQETQYF. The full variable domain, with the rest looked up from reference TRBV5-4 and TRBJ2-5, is ETGVTQSPTHLIKTRGQQVTLRCSSQSGHNTVSWYQQALGQGPQFIFQYYREEENGRGNFPPRFSGLQFPNYSSELNVNALELDDSALYLCASNILAGAQETQYFGPGTRLLVL.

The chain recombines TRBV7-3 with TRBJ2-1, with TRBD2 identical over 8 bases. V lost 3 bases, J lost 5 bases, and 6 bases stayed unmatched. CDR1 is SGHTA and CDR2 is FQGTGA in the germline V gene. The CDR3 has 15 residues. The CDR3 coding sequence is TGTGCCAGCAGCTTCAGCGGGGGTATCAACAATGAGCAGTTCTTC. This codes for CASSFSGGINNEQFF.

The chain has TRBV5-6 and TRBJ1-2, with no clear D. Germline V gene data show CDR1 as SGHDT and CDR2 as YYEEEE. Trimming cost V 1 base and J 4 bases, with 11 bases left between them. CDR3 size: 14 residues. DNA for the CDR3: TGTGCCAGCAGCTTGCAATGGTATTCCTATGGCTACACCTTC. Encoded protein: CASSLQWYSYGYTF.